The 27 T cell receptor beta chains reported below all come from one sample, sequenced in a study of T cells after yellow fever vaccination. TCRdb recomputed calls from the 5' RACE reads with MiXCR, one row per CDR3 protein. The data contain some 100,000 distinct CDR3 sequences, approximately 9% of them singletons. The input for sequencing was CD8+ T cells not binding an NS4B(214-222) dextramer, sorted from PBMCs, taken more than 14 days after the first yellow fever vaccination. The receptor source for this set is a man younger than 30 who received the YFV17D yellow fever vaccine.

CDR3: CASSFGGFVNSPLHF. For the CDR3, the DNA is TGTGCCAGCAGCTTTGGCGGGTTCGTTAATTCACCCCTCCACTTT. This chain uses TRBV5-4 with TRBJ1-6; D gene unclear. V lost 2 bases, J lost 6 bases, and 12 bases lay in between. Germline CDR1 SGHNT, CDR2 YYREEE (reference sequence). This CDR3 has 15 residues. The whole variable domain, filled in from reference TRBV5-4 and TRBJ1-6, reads ETGVTQSPTHLIKTRGQQVTLRCSSQSGHNTVSWYQQALGQGPQFIFQYYREEENGRGNFPPRFSGLQFPNYSSELNVNALELDDSALYLCASSFGGFVNSPLHFGNGTRLTVT.

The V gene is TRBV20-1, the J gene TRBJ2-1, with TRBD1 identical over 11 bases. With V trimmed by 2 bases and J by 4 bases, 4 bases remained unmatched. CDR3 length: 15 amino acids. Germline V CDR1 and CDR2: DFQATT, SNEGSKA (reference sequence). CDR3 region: CSARLGQGVYNEQFF. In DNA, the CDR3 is TGCAGTGCTAGATTGGGACAGGGGGTTTACAATGAGCAGTTCTTC.

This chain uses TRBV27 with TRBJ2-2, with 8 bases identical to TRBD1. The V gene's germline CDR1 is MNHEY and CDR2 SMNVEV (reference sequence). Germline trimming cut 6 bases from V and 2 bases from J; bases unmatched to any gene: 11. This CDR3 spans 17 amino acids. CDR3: CASRLYSGGLNTGELFF. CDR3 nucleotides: TGTGCCAGCAGGCTGTACTCAGGGGGCCTCAACACCGGGGAGCTGTTTTTT.

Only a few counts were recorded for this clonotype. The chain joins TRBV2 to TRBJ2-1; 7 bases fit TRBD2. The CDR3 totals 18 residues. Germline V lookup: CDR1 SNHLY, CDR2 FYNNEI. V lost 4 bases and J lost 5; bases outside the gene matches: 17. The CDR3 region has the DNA TGTGCCAGCAGTGTAGATGGTAGCGGGCACCACCCGGACAATGAGCAGTTCTTC. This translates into CASSVDGSGHHPDNEQFF.

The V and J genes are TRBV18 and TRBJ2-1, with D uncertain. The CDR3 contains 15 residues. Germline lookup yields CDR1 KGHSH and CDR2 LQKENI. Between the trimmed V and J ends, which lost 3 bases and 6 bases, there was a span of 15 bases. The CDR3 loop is CASSPPEGPGNEQFF. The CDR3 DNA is TGTGCCAGCTCACCTCCCGAAGGGCCAGGCAATGAGCAGTTCTTC.

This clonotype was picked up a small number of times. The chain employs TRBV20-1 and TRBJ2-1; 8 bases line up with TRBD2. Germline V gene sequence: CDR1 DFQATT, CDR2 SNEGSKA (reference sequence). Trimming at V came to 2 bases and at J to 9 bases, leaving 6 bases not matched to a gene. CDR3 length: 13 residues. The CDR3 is CSARPRGGFEQFF. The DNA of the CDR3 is TGCAGTGCTAGACCTCGGGGGGGATTTGAGCAGTTCTTC.

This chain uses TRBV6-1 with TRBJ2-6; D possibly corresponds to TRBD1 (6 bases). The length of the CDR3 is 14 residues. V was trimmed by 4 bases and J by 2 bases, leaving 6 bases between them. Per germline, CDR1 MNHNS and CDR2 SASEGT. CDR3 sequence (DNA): TGTGCCAGCAGTGCAGGGGCTGGGGCCAACGTCCTGACTTTC. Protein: CASSAGAGANVLTF.

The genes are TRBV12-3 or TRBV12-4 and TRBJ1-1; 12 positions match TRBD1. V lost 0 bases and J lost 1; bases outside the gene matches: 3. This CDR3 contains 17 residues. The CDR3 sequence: CASSLAGTGGRNTEAFF. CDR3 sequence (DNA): TGTGCCAGCAGTTTAGCCGGGACAGGGGGCCGGAACACTGAAGCTTTCTTT.

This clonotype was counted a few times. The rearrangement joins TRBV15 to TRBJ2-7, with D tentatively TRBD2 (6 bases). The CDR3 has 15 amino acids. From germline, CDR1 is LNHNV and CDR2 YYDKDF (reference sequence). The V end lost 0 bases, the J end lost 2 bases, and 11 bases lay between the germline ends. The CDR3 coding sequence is TGTGCCACCAGCAGAGACACGCGGGAACCCTACGAGCAGTACTTC. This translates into CATSRDTREPYEQYF.

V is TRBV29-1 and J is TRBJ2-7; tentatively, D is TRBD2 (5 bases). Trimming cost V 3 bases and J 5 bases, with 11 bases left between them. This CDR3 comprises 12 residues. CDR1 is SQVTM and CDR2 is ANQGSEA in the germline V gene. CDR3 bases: TGCAGCGTTGAGAGGGTGGAACACGAGCAGTACTTC. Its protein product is CSVERVEHEQYF.

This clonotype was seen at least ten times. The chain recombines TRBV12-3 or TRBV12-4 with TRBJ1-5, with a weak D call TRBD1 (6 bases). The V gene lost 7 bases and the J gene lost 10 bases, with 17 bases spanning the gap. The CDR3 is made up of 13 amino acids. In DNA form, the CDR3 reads TGTGCCAGCACCCCTCTGGGGGGCTACCCCCAGCATTTT. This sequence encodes CASTPLGGYPQHF.

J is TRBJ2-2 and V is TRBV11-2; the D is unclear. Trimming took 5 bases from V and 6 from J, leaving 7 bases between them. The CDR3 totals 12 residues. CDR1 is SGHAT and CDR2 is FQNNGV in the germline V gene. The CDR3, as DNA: TGTGCCAGCAGCCCGCCGGCCGGGGAGCTGTTTTTT. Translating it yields CASSPPAGELFF. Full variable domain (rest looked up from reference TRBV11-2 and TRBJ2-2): EAGVAQSPRYKIIEKRQSVAFWCNPISGHATLYWYQQILGQGPKLLIQFQNNGVVDDSQLPKDRFSAERLKGVDSTLKIQPAKLEDSAVYLCASSPPAGELFFGEGSRLTVL.

CDR3: CASFSFNSPLHF. The CDR3 DNA reads TGTGCCAGCTTCAGTTTCAATTCACCCCTCCACTTT. The rearrangement links TRBV6-1 to TRBJ1-6; D is ambiguous. The germline CDR1 and CDR2 sequences are MNHNS and SASEGT. V shed 8 bases and J shed 7 bases, with 9 bases lying between them. The CDR3 spans 12 residues.

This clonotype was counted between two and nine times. CDR3 nucleotide sequence: TGTGCCAGCAGTTACTGGAATCAGCCCCAGCATTTT. Translated: CASSYWNQPQHF. V is TRBV27 and J is TRBJ1-5; D is unresolved. In germline, CDR1 is MNHEY, CDR2 SMNVEV (reference sequence). The CDR3 runs 12 residues. V was shortened by 4 bases and J by 4 bases, with 5 bases between the two germline ends.

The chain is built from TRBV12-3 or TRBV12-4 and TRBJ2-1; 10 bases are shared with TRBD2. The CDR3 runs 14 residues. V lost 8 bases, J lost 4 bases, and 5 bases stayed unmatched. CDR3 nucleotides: TGTGCCAGCTTCGGGACTAGCGCGTACAATGAGCAGTTCTTC. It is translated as CASFGTSAYNEQFF.

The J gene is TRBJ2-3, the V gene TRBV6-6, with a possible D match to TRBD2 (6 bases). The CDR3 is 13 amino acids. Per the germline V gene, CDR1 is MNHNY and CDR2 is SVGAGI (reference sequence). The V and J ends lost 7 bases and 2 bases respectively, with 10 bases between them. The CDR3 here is CASIGGFTDTQYF. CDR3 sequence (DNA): TGTGCCAGCATTGGAGGGTTCACAGATACGCAGTATTTT.

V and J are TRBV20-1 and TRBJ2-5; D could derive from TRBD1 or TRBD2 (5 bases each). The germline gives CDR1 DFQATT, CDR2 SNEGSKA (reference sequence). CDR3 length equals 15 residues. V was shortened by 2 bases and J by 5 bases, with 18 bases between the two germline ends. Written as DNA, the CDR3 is TGCAGTGCTAGAAATCGGGACGAGGGACCCGAGACCCAGTACTTC. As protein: CSARNRDEGPETQYF.

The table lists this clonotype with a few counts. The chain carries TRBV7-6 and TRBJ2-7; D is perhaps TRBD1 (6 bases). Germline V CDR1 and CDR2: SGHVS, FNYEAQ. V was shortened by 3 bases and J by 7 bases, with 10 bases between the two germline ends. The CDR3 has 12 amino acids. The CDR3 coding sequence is TGTGCCAGCAGCTTTCCAGGGGATGAGCAGTACTTC. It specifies CASSFPGDEQYF. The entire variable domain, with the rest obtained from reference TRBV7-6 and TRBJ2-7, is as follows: GAGVSQSPRYKVTKRGQDVALRCDPISGHVSLYWYRQALGQGPEFLTYFNYEAQQDKSGLPNDRFSAERPEGSISTLTIQRTEQRDSAMYRCASSFPGDEQYFGPGTRLTVT.

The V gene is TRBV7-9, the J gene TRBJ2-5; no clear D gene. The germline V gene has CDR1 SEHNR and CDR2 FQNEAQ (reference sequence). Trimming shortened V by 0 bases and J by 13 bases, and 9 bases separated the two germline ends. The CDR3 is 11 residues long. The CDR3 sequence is CASSLAQEPYF. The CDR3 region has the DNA TGTGCCAGCAGCTTAGCGCAGGAACCGTACTTC.

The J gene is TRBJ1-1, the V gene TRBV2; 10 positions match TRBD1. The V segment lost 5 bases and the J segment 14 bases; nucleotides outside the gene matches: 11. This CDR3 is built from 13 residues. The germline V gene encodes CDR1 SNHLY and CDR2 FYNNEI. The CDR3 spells CASSPPGQGLLFF. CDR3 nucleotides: TGTGCCAGCAGTCCGCCGGGACAGGGGTTGTTGTTCTTT.

The CDR3 bases are TGTGCCAGCAGTGAGGGGACCAACAATGAGCAGTTCTTC. It codes for CASSEGTNNEQFF. The chain uses TRBV6-1 and TRBJ2-1, with D perhaps given as TRBD1 or TRBD2 (5 bases each). CDR1 MNHNS and CDR2 SASEGT come from the germline V gene. V was trimmed by 3 bases and J by 5 bases, leaving 8 bases between them. CDR3 length equals 13 residues.

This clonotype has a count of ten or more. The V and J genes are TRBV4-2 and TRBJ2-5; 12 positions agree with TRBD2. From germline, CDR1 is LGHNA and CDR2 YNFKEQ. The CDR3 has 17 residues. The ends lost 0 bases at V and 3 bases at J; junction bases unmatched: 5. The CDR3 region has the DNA TGTGCCAGCAGCCAAGAACTAGCGGGGGGAGTTGAAGAGACCCAGTACTTC. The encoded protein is CASSQELAGGVEETQYF.

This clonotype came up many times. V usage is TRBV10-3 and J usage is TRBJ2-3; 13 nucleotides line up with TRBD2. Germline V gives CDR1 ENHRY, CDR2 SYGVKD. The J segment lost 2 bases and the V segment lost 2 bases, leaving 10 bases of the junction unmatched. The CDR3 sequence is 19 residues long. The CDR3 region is CAISEPGLAGEILTDTQYF. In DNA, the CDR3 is TGTGCCATCAGTGAGCCAGGACTAGCGGGGGAGATACTCACAGATACGCAGTATTTT.

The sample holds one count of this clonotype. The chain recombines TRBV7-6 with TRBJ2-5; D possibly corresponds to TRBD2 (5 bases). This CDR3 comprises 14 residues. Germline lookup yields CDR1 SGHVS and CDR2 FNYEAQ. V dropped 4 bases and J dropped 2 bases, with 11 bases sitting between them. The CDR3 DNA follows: TGTGCCAGCAGCTCCTCCAGCGGACAAGAGACCCAGTACTTC. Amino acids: CASSSSSGQETQYF.

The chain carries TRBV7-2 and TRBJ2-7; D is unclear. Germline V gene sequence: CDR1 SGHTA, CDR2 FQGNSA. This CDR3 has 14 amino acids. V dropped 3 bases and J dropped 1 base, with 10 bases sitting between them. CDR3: CASSLRLESYEQYF. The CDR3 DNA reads TGTGCCAGCAGCTTGCGTCTGGAATCCTACGAGCAGTACTTC.

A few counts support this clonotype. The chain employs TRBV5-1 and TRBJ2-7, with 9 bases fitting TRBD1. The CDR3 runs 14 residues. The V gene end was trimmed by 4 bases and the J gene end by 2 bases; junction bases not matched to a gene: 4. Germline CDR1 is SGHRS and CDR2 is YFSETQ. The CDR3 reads CASSLQGAPYEQYV. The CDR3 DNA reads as TGCGCCAGCAGCCTACAGGGGGCTCCCTACGAGCAGTACGTC.

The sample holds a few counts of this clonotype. CDR3 residues: CASSYYGGKAGELFF. The CDR3 DNA reads as TGTGCCAGCAGTTATTATGGGGGAAAGGCCGGGGAGCTGTTTTTT. V is TRBV6-5 and J is TRBJ2-2, with D perhaps given as TRBD1 or TRBD2 (5 bases each). Germline V gene sequence: CDR1 MNHEY, CDR2 SVGAGI. The length of the CDR3 is 15 residues. Trimming cost V 3 bases and J 6 bases, with 14 bases left between them.